Below are 9 T cell receptor beta chains sequenced from a single sample in a study of cytomegalovirus exposure and HLA in healthy donors. The PCR made use of 60 Vbeta and 13 Jbeta primers. TCRdb's table, derived via immunoSEQ multiplex PCR, lists solely in-frame clones and lacks some. The table records tens of thousands of clones, roughly 86% of them present only once. The specimen was PBMCs. The receptor source for this set is a man aged 18 to 29 in good health and CMV-seronegative.

This clone has a single count. The chain has TRBV10-1 and TRBJ2-1; TRBD2 matches at 7 bases. This CDR3 has 14 residues. V lost 8 bases, J lost 10 bases, and 14 bases stayed unmatched. CDR1 is WNHNN, CDR2 SYGVQD, per germline (reference sequence). The DNA for the CDR3 is TGCGCCAGCGCACTGAGCGGGGAAATAGGAGAGCAGTTCTTC. Its translation is CASALSGEIGEQFF.

The chain joins TRBV6-4 to TRBJ1-5, with D unresolved. The CDR3 has 14 amino acids. The V end was cut by 0 bases, the J end by 3 bases, with 6 bases between. Germline V gives CDR1 MRHNA, CDR2 SNTAGT. The CDR3 DNA reads as TGTGCCAGCAGTGACTCAGCCTCCAATCAGCCCCAGCATTTT. Protein sequence: CASSDSASNQPQHF.

The gene calls are TRBV15 and TRBJ2-7, with a tentative D call TRBD2 (6 bases). The germline V and J ends were trimmed by 6 bases and 3 bases, with 12 bases remaining between them. The germline CDR1 and CDR2 sequences are LNHNV and YYDKDF (reference sequence). The CDR3 length is 13 residues. The CDR3 is CATSPGLNYEQYF. For the CDR3, the DNA is TGTGCCACCAGTCCGGGACTGAACTACGAGCAGTACTTC.

The chain employs TRBV7-9 and TRBJ2-5, with unresolved D. Germline V gene sequence: CDR1 SEHNR, CDR2 FQNEAQ (reference sequence). Trimming stripped 5 bases from V and 2 bases from J, with 3 bases between. The CDR3 runs to 11 residues. CDR3 residues: CASSHQETQYF. The CDR3 coding sequence is TGTGCCAGCAGCCATCAAGAGACCCAGTACTTC.

The rearrangement joins TRBV9 to TRBJ2-3; no clear D gene. V lost 4 bases and J 5 bases, leaving 14 bases between the germline ends. CDR1 and CDR2 (germline): SGDLS, YYNGEE. The CDR3 runs 14 residues. CDR3: CASSPLSRQDTQYF. The DNA for the CDR3 is TGTGCCAGCAGCCCCCTCAGCAGGCAAGATACGCAGTATTTT.

The rearrangement uses TRBV6-6 and TRBJ1-1; D not resolved. The V and J ends lost 6 bases and 7 bases respectively, with 12 bases between them. Germline V gives CDR1 MNHNY, CDR2 SVGAGI (reference sequence). This CDR3 is 12 amino acids long. The CDR3 reads CASRTKGLEAFF. CDR3 in DNA: TGTGCCAGCAGGACAAAAGGACTTGAAGCTTTCTTT.

The chain recombines TRBV5-6 with TRBJ2-7, with a tentative D call TRBD2 (6 bases). The CDR3 length is 14 residues. Germline assignment: CDR1 SGHDT and CDR2 YYEEEE. The V and J ends lost 4 bases and 2 bases respectively, with 13 bases between them. The CDR3 region is CASSPGDVTYEQYF. In DNA, the CDR3 is TGTGCCAGCAGCCCGGGGGACGTCACCTACGAGCAGTACTTC.

This rearrangement joins TRBV6-6 to TRBJ1-1; unclear D gene. CDR1 and CDR2 from the germline V gene are MNHNY and SVGAGI (reference sequence). This CDR3 comprises 14 residues. Trimming left V 10 bases short and J 2 bases short, with 17 bases between. The CDR3 reads CATKLGSLNTEAFF. As DNA, the CDR3 is TGTGCCACCAAACTGGGCAGCCTCAACACTGAAGCTTTCTTT.

In nucleotides, the CDR3 is TGCGCCAGCAGCCCGAGGACTAGCGGGAGGGACAATGAGCAGTTCTTC. It codes for CASSPRTSGRDNEQFF. The chain uses TRBV5-1 and TRBJ2-1; 15 bases are a match to TRBD2. This CDR3 has 16 amino acids. The trim removed 4 bases at V and 5 bases at J, leaving 4 bases unmatched. Germline V gene data show CDR1 as SGHRS and CDR2 as YFSETQ. The whole variable domain, remainder taken from reference TRBV5-1 and TRBJ2-1, is KAGVTQTPRYLIKTRGQQVTLSCSPISGHRSVSWYQQTPGQGLQFLFEYFSETQRNKGNFPGRFSGRQFSNSRSEMNVSTLELGDSALYLCASSPRTSGRDNEQFFGPGTRLTVL.